This T cell receptor (beta chain) was sequenced for a study of T cells in Graves' hyperthyroidism and ophthalmopathy. It was RNA transcripts that yielded the amplified TCR beta CDR3 regions. With the HTBI primer set, the TCR CDR3 went through a first round of RT-PCR. MiXCR was run by TCRdb on the multiplex PCR reads, yielding one entry per CDR3 protein. Among about 590,000 distinct CDR3 sequences listed, more than 15% were seen once. The CDR3 is 15 amino acids. Trimming stripped 2 bases from V and 0 bases from J, with 8 bases between. Germline V CDR1 and CDR2: SGHVS, FQNEAQ. The specimen was blood. The source is a woman in her thirties with Graves' hyperthyroidism. The rearrangement uses TRBV7-8 and TRBJ2-1; D not certain. CDR3 coding DNA: TGTGCCAGCAGCTTATGGTGGAGCTCCTACAATGAGCAGTTCTTC. This sequence encodes CASSLWWSSYNEQFF.